What follows describes a single TCR beta chain. What it binds is unknown. It was by quantitative 5'-RACE with molecular barcodes that TCR beta libraries were made. TCRdb recomputed calls from the 5' RACE reads with MiXCR, one row per CDR3 protein. The sample includes approximately 240,000 distinct CDR3 sequences, roughly a tenth of them seen just once. This CDR3 is 14 amino acids long. Trimming pared 3 bases from V and 3 bases from J, leaving 11 bases between. Germline V gives CDR1 SNHLY, CDR2 FYNNEI. This specimen belongs to a study of CD8 T cells in ankylosing spondylitis. Study observations and caveats: Within ankylosing spondylitis blood, a TCR beta motif made up of several highly homologous variants appeared to be characteristic. Clones linked with disease were CD8+ and fairly uncommon in the peripheral blood.

The TCR sequence derives from a male donor with ankylosing spondylitis or in good health (not recorded which). What was sequenced was blood, either unsorted or a sorted T cell fraction (not recorded which). The chain joins TRBV2 to TRBJ1-1, with D perhaps TRBD1 (5 bases). The CDR3 sequence: CASSDNRMDTEAFF. The CDR3 coding sequence is TGTGCCAGCAGTGACAACAGGATGGACACTGAAGCTTTCTTT.